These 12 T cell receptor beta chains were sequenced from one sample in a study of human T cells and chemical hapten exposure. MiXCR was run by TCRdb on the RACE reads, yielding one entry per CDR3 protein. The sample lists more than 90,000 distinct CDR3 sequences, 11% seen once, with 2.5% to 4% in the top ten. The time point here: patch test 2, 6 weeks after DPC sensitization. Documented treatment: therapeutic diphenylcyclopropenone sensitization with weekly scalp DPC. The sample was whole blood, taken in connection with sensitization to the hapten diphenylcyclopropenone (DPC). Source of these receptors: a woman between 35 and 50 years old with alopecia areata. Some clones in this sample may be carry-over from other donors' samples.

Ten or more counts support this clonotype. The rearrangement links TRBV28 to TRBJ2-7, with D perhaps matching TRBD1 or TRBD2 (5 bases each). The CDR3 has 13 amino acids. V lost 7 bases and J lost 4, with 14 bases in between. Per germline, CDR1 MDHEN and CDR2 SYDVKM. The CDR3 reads CASIQGDSYEQYF. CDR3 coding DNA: TGTGCCAGCATCCAGGGAGATTCTTACGAGCAGTACTTC. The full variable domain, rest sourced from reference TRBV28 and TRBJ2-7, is DVKVTQSSRYLVKRTGEKVFLECVQDMDHENMFWYRQDPGLGLRLIYFSYDVKMKEKGDIPEGYSVSREKKERFSLILESASTNQTSMYLCASIQGDSYEQYFGPGTRLTVT.

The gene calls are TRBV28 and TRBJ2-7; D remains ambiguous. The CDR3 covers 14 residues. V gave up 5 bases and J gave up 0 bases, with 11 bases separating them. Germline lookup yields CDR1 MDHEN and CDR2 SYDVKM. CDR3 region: CASSTGPDSYEQYF. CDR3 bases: TGTGCCAGCAGTACCGGGCCCGACTCCTACGAGCAGTACTTC.

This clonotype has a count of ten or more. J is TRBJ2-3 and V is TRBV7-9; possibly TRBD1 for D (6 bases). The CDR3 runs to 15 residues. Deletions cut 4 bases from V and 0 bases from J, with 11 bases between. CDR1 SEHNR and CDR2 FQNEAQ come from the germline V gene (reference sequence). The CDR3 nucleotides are TGTGCCAGCAGCTCAGACAGGTGGAGCACAGATACGCAGTATTTT. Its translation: CASSSDRWSTDTQYF.

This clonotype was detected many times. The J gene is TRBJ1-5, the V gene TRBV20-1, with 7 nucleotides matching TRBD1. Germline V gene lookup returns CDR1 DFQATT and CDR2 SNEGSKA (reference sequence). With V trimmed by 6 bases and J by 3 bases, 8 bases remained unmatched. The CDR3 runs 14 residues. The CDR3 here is CSADSGQNNQPQHF. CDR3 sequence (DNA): TGCAGTGCGGACTCGGGACAGAACAATCAGCCCCAGCATTTT.

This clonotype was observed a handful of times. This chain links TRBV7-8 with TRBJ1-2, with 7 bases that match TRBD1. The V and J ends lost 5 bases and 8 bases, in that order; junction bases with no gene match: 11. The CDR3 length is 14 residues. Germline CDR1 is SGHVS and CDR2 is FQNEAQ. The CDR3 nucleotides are TGTGCCAGCAGCCTGCGACAGGGAGGGCGCGGCTACACCTTC. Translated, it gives CASSLRQGGRGYTF.

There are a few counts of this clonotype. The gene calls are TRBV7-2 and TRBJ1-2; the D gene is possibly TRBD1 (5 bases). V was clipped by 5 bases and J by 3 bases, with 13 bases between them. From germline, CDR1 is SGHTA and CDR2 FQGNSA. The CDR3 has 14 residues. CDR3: CASSHTEGHYGYTF. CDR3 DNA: TGTGCCAGCAGCCACACGGAGGGACACTATGGCTACACCTTC.

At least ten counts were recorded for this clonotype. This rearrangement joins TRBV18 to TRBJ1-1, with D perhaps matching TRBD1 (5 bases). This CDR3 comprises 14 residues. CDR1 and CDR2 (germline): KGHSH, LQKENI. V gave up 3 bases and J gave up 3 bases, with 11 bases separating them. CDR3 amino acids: CASSPLAGDTEAFF. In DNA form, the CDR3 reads TGTGCCAGCTCACCTTTGGCGGGGGACACTGAAGCTTTCTTT.

The CDR3 DNA reads TGTGCCAGCAGTTTCCAGGGGGGTGAAGCTTTCTTT. It codes for CASSFQGGEAFF. The chain couples TRBV6-5 to TRBJ1-1; TRBD1 agrees at 7 bases. J gave up 7 bases and V 4 bases, and 3 bases lay outside the gene matches. Per germline, CDR1 MNHEY and CDR2 SVGAGI. The CDR3 is 12 amino acids.

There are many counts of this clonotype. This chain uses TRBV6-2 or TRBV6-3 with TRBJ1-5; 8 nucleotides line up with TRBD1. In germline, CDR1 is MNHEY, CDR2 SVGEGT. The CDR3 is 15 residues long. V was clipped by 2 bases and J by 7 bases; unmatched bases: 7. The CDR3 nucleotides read TGTGCCAGCAGTTACGACAGGGGTGTTCGGCAGCCCCAGCATTTT. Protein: CASSYDRGVRQPQHF.

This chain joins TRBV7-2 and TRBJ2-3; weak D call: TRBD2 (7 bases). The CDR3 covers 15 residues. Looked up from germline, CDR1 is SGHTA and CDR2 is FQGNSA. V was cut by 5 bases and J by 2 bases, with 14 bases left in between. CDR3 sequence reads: CASSRGGLHTDTQYF. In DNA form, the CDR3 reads TGTGCCAGCAGCAGGGGGGGTCTTCACACAGATACGCAGTATTTT.

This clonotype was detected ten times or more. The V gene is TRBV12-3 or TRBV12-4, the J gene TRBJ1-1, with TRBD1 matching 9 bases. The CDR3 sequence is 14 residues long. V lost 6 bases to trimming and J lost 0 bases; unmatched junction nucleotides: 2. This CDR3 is CASRGQGLNTEAFF. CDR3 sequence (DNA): TGTGCCAGCAGGGGACAGGGACTGAACACTGAAGCTTTCTTT.

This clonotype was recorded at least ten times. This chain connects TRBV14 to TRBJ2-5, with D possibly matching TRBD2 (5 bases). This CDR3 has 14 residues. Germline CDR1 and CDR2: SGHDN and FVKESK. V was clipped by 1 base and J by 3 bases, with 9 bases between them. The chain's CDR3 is CASSQGQRKETQYF. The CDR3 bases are TGTGCCAGCAGCCAAGGGCAGCGGAAAGAGACCCAGTACTTC.